This T cell receptor (beta chain) was found in a study of T cells expressing NK-cell markers. Study in general: One of eight sequenced donors was HCMV-seronegative; the other seven were seropositive.

The CDR3 totals 16 residues. The cDNA for TCR beta came from 5'RACE template switching with UMIs. TCRdb processed the 5' RACE reads again and assigns one entry to each CDR3 protein, with no DNA. The sample totals roughly 390,000 distinct CDR3 sequences; its top ten clones hold roughly 5.2%. The chain uses TRBV12-3 or TRBV12-4 and TRBJ1-1; no DNA is available, so the TRBD1 call from TCRdb remains unchecked. This TCR came from a man aged 18-70 years in good health. Sequenced sample: blood T cells: a sorted CD56 or NKG2C T cell subset, CD4+ or CD8+ T cells, or bulk PBMC T cells (not recorded which). The CDR3: CASSLNAGGTHTEAFF.